Below are 9 T cell receptor beta chains sequenced from a single sample in a study of regulatory T cells in long-lasting Graves disease. Stated time point: persistent/refractory GD, antithyroid drugs over 5 years with positive TRAb. The authors made the TCR library using RNA they extracted from PBMCs. Library construction for TCR beta used iRepertoire HTBI primers and Arm-PCR of CDR3 regions. From the multiplex PCR reads, TCRdb called clonotypes with MiXCR, one entry per CDR3 protein. The table shows 400,000 to 500,000 distinct CDR3 sequences, with 20% to 25% occurring only once. The sequences come from peripheral blood mononuclear cells (PBMCs), collected when the disease was refractory, from a patient treated with antithyroid drugs. Receptor source: a female donor with Graves disease.

Turning to this clonotype: Being one base from a much bigger clone, this may be a read error. The gene calls are TRBV6-1 and TRBJ2-5; 9 bases line up with TRBD2. This CDR3 spans 15 amino acids. CDR1 and CDR2 from the germline V gene are MNHNS and SASEGT. The CDR3 DNA follows: TGTGCCAGCAATCCAAGCGGGGGGAACCAAGGGACCCAGTACTTC. Translated, it gives CASNPSGGNQGTQYF.

This clonotype was seen ten or more times. CDR3 region: CSAGTGVGGYTF. In DNA, the CDR3 is TGCAGCGCTGGGACAGGGGTTGGGGGCTACACCTTC. V is TRBV29-1 and J is TRBJ1-2; 10 nucleotides align to TRBD1. There are 12 residues in the CDR3. Germline loops: CDR1 SQVTM, CDR2 ANQGSEA. With 7 bases clipped from V and 8 bases from J, the junction kept 7 bases outside the gene matches.

Regarding this clonotype: No conserved phenylalanine or tryptophan is present at the end of the CDR3, so a read error is the likely explanation. V is TRBV28 and J is TRBJ2-7; D may correspond to TRBD1 or TRBD2 (5 bases each). This CDR3 is 18 amino acids long. The V end was cut by 3 bases, the J end by 1 base, with 22 bases between. The V gene's germline CDR1 is MDHEN and CDR2 SYDVKM. The CDR3 DNA is TGTGCCAGCAGTTTGGTCTGTCTCCGGGCCAGGGAGTCCTACGAGCAGTACTCC. Translation gives CASSLVCLRARESYEQYS.

J is TRBJ2-1 and V is TRBV29-1, with D possibly TRBD1 on 6 matching bases. V was pared by 0 bases and J by 1 base, with 13 bases between. Germline V gene lookup returns CDR1 SQVTM and CDR2 ANQGSEA. This CDR3 is built from 16 residues. This CDR3 reads CSVEEGLGGSYNEQFF. The CDR3 DNA reads TGCAGCGTTGAAGAAGGTTTAGGGGGATCCTACAATGAGCAGTTCTTC.

In regard to this clonotype: A read error is possible here, since a much larger clone lies one base away. The chain employs TRBV28 and TRBJ1-2; a possible D gene is TRBD1 (5 bases). V lost 8 bases and J 4 bases, leaving 14 bases between the germline ends. CDR3 length: 13 amino acids. From germline, CDR1 is MDHEN and CDR2 SYDVKM. The CDR3 bases are TGTGCCAGCGGTCTAAAACAGGTCTATGGCTACACCTTC. Amino acids: CASGLKQVYGYTF.

The table lists this clonotype with many counts. V is TRBV24-1 and J is TRBJ1-2; TRBD1 agrees at 9 bases. CDR3 length equals 15 residues. Losses at the gene ends were 2 bases for V and 2 bases for J; bases not matched to a gene: 2. Germline V CDR1 and CDR2: KGHDR, SFDVKD. The CDR3 sequence: CATSDSGTGNYGYTF. The CDR3 nucleotides are TGTGCCACCAGTGATTCCGGGACAGGGAACTATGGCTACACCTTC.

This clonotype appeared a single time. The V and J genes are TRBV5-6 and TRBJ1-5; 7 positions agree with TRBD1. With V trimmed by 3 bases and J by 4 bases, 4 bases remained unmatched. The germline V gene encodes CDR1 SGHDT and CDR2 YYEEEE. This CDR3 has 14 residues. DNA of the CDR3: TGTGCCAGCAGCTACGGGACAGCAAATCAGCCCCAGCATTTT. Its protein is CASSYGTANQPQHF. Based on the CDR3 plus reference TRBV5-6 and TRBJ1-5, the full variable domain is DAGVTQSPTHLIKTRGQQVTLRCSPKSGHDTVSWYQQALGQGPQFIFQYYEEEERQRGNFPDRFSGHQFPNYSSELNVNALLLGDSALYLCASSYGTANQPQHFGDGTRLSIL.

This clonotype was seen at least ten times. This CDR3 reads CASSWVPETQYF. In DNA form, the CDR3 reads TGTGCCAGCAGCTGGGTCCCGGAGACCCAGTACTTC. The chain joins TRBV5-5 to TRBJ2-5; D is unclear. V lost 3 bases and J 5 bases, leaving 8 bases between the germline ends. The CDR3 runs to 12 residues. CDR1 and CDR2 from the germline V gene are SGHKS and YYEKEE (reference sequence). Drawing the rest from reference TRBV5-5 and TRBJ2-5, the complete variable domain is DAGVTQSPTHLIKTRGQQVTLRCSPISGHKSVSWYQQVLGQGPQFIFQYYEKEERGRGNFPDRFSARQFPNYSSELNVNALLLGDSALYLCASSWVPETQYFGPGTRLLVL.

This clonotype has just a few counts. The V gene is TRBV20-1, the J gene TRBJ1-2; 9 bases align to TRBD1. CDR1 is DFQATT and CDR2 is SNEGSKA in the germline V gene (reference sequence). The CDR3 runs 14 residues. V dropped 5 bases and J dropped 7; count of bases not matched to a gene: 11. The CDR3 loop reads CSAGATGGGVGYTF. The CDR3 nucleotides are TGCAGTGCTGGCGCTACAGGGGGCGGGGTTGGCTACACCTTC.